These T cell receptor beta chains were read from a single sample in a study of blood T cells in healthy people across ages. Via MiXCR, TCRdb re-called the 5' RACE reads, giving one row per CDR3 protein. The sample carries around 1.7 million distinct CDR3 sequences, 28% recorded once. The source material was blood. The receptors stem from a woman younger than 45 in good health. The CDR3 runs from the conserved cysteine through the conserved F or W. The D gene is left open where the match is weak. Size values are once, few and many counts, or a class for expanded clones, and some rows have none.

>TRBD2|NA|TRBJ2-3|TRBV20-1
CSASFIAGGQGDTQYF
TGCAGTGCTAGTTTTATAGCGGGGGGGCAAGGAGATACGCAGTATTTT
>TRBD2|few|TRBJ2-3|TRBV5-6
CASSGHMAASGGHYTDTQYF
TGTGCCAGCAGCGGTCATATGGCGGCTAGCGGGGGGCATTACACAGATACGCAGTATTTT
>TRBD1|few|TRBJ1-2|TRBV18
CASSPSGQTIYGYTF
TGTGCCAGCTCACCATCGGGACAGACCATCTATGGCTACACCTTC
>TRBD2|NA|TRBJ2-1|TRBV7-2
CASSLLVGRRGDEQFF
TGTGCCAGCAGCTTACTGGTCGGGAGGCGTGGTGATGAGCAGTTCTTC
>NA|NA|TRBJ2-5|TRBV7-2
CASSGGFGIQETQYF
TGTGCCAGCAGCGGGGGCTTCGGGATTCAAGAGACCCAGTACTTC
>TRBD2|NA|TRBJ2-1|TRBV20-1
CSARGILAGGYNEQFF
TGCAGTGCTCGAGGGATACTAGCGGGGGGATACAATGAGCAGTTCTTC
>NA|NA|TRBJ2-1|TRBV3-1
CASSQARPSSYNEQFF
TGTGCCAGCAGCCAGGCCCGTCCGAGCTCCTACAATGAGCAGTTCTTC
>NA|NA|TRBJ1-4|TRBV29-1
CSATNRGANEKLFF
TGCAGCGCCACGAACCGCGGGGCAAATGAAAAACTGTTTTTT
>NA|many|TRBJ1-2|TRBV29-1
CSVEGERYYGYTF
TGCAGCGTTGAAGGCGAACGCTACTATGGCTACACCTTC
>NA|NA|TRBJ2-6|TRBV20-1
CSARDIGTGANVRTF
TGCAGTGCTAGAGATATAGGGACTGGGGCCAACGTCCGGACTTTC
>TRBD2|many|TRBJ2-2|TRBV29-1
CSVGSGGELFF
TGCAGCGTGGGTAGCGGGGGGGAGCTGTTTTTT
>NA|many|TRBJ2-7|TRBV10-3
CAISEGEHYEQYF
TGTGCCATCAGTGAAGGAGAACACTACGAGCAGTACTTC
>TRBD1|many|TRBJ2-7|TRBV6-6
CASSSPDRGRYEQYF
TGTGCCAGCAGTTCCCCGGACAGGGGCCGTTACGAGCAGTACTTC
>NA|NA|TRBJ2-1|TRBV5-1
CASSFLGQETQFF
TGCGCCAGCAGCTTCCTAGGGCAAGAGACCCAGTTCTTC
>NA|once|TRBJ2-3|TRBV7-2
CASSLDKAVTDTQYF
TGTGCCAGCAGCTTGGACAAGGCGGTCACAGATACGCAGTATTTT
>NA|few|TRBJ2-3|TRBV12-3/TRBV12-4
CASSWRTDTQYF
TGTGCCAGCAGTTGGCGCACAGATACGCAGTATTTT
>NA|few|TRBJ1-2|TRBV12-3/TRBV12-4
CASRAGRANYGYTF
TGTGCCAGCAGAGCCGGAAGAGCTAACTATGGCTACACCTTC
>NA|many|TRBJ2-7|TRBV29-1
CSVRGEAYEQYF
TGCAGCGTCCGCGGGGAGGCCTACGAGCAGTACTTC
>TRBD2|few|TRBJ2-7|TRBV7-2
CASSSILERGGRTEQYF
TGTGCCAGCAGCTCTATCCTCGAGCGGGGGGGGAGGACCGAGCAGTACTTC
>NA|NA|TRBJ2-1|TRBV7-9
CASSGRSGAYNEQFF
TGTGCCAGCAGCGGAAGAAGCGGAGCATACAATGAGCAGTTCTTC
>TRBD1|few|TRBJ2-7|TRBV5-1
CASSVRQGRTYEQYF
TGCGCCAGCAGCGTTCGACAGGGGCGGACATACGAGCAGTACTTC
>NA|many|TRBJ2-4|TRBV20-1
CSARVEGADIQYF
TGCAGTGCTAGAGTGGAGGGGGCGGACATTCAGTACTTC
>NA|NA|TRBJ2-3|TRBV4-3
CASSQDAITDTQYF
TGCGCCAGCAGCCAAGATGCGATCACAGATACGCAGTATTTT
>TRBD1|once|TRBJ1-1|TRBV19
CASRRDRGRLEAFF
TGTGCCAGTAGACGGGACAGGGGACGTCTCGAAGCTTTCTTT
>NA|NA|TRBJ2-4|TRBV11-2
CACSFPGGNIQYF
TGTGCCTGCAGCTTCCCAGGGGGGAACATTCAGTACTTC
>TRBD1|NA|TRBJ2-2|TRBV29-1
CSVPQDRGAGELFF
TGCAGTGTTCCTCAGGACAGGGGTGCCGGGGAGCTGTTTTTT
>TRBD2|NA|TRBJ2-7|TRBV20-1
CSALAGNVREQYF
TGCAGTGCTTTAGCGGGTAACGTTCGCGAGCAGTACTTC
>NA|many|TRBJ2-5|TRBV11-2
CASSQGRDPGQTQYF
TGTGCCAGCAGCCAAGGGCGGGACCCGGGGCAGACCCAGTACTTC
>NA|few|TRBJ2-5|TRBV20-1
CSATIPLAGNQETQYF
TGCAGTGCTACAATTCCCCTGGCGGGAAACCAAGAGACCCAGTACTTC
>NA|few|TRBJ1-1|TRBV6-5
CASSLSGSLVGTEAFF
TGTGCCAGCAGCCTGTCGGGCTCGTTGGTCGGCACTGAAGCTTTCTTT
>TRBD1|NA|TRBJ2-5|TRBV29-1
CSFRDRGRLETQYF
TGCAGCTTCAGGGACAGGGGGCGCCTAGAGACCCAGTACTTC
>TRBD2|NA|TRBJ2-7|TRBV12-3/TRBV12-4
CASSSLRTSGSGLLYEQYF
TGTGCCAGCAGTTCCTTGCGGACTAGCGGGAGTGGGTTATTGTACGAGCAGTACTTC
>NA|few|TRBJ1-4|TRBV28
CASSSSPATNEKLFF
TGTGCCAGCAGTTCCAGTCCTGCAACTAATGAAAAACTGTTTTTT
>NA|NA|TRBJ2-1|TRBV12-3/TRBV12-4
CASSLPPIKHEQFF
TGTGCCAGCAGTTTACCCCCTATAAAACATGAGCAGTTCTTC
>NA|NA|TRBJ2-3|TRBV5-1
CASSLAGIKADTQYF
TGCGCCAGCAGCTTGGCAGGGATAAAGGCAGATACGCAGTATTTT
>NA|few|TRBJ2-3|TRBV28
CASRPGQNSGTDTQYF
TGTGCCAGCAGACCCGGACAGAATAGTGGCACAGATACGCAGTATTTT
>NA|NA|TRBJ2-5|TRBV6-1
CASSEGSQETQYF
TGTGCCAGCAGTGAAGGGAGTCAAGAGACCCAGTACTTC
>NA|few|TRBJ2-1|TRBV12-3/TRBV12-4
CASGTKNYNEQFF
TGTGCCAGCGGGACAAAGAACTACAATGAGCAGTTCTTC
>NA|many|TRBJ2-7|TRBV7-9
CASSLGTFYEQYF
TGTGCCAGCAGTTTAGGGACGTTCTACGAGCAGTACTTC
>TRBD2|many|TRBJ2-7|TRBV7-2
CASSLDRLAGVGDEQYF
TGTGCCAGCAGCTTAGACCGGCTAGCGGGAGTGGGGGACGAGCAGTACTTC
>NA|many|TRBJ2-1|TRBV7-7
CASSPGREYNEQFF
TGTGCCAGCTCCCCAGGGCGGGAATACAATGAGCAGTTCTTC
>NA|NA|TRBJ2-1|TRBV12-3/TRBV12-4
CASSRTNSYNEQFF
TGCGCCAGCAGCAGGACCAACTCCTACAATGAGCAGTTCTTC
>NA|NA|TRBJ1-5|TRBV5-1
CASSPQGQVDQPQHF
TGCGCCAGCAGCCCCCAGGGGCAGGTTGATCAGCCCCAGCATTTT
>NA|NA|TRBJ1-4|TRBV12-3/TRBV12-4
CASSFSAERLFF
TGTGCCAGCAGTTTTTCGGCGGAGCGGCTGTTTTTT
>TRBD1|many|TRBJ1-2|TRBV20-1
CSARVGTARTLNYGYTF
TGCAGTGCTAGAGTCGGGACAGCGCGAACTCTTAACTATGGCTACACCTTC
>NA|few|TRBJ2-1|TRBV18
CASSQRSGTGPNGQFF
TGTGCCAGCTCACAACGCTCCGGGACTGGGCCCAATGGGCAGTTCTTC
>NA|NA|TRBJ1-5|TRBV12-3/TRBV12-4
CASSSRDLQPQHF
TGTGCCAGCAGTTCTAGGGATCTCCAGCCCCAGCATTTT
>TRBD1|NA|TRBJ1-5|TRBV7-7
CASSSGQGSEPQHF
TGTGCCAGCAGCTCGGGACAGGGGTCGGAGCCCCAGCATTTT
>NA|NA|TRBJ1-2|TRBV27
CASSSEPGHTRYGYTF
TGTGCCAGCAGTTCGGAACCGGGACACACTCGCTATGGCTACACCTTC
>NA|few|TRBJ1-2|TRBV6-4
CASSAWGGTNYGYTF
TGTGCCAGCAGCGCTTGGGGTGGGACGAACTATGGCTACACCTTC
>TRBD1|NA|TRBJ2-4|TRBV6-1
CASREATGAGPLAKNIQYF
TGTGCCAGCAGGGAGGCCACAGGGGCCGGGCCCCTAGCCAAAAACATTCAGTACTTC
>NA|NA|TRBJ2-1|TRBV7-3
CASSLRMRGAGAYNEQFF
TGTGCCAGCAGCTTAAGGATGAGGGGAGCGGGCGCCTACAATGAGCAGTTCTTC
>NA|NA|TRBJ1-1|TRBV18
CASSPSAGVAFF
TGTGCCAGCTCACCAAGTGCAGGGGTCGCTTTCTTT
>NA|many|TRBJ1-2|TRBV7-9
CASSPSGNGNYGYTF
TGTGCCAGCAGCCCTAGCGGGAACGGTAACTATGGCTACACCTTC